The clone carrying this TCR beta chain was counted a few times. This entry belongs to a study of blood T cell repertoires in COVID-19. On the study more broadly: T cells, B-cell-depleted T cells, or PBMCs supplied cDNA or gDNA.

Original handling: Nucleated cell counts were estimated from reference gene primer amplification. Some clones are missing from TCRdb's copy, which holds only in-frame ones; the method was immunoSEQ multiplex PCR. The D gene and trimming were derived from the DNA, and the V and J assignments and clone size from that table. The sample has some 530,000 clones; approximately 83% are singletons. Germline lookup yields CDR1 LGHDT and CDR2 YNNKEL (reference sequence). V lost 2 bases and J 4 bases, leaving 12 bases between the germline ends. The CDR3 spans 16 residues. Sequencing was done on a sample of peripheral blood. V and J are TRBV3-1 (or the pseudogene TRBV3-2) and TRBJ2-6; tentatively, D is TRBD1 (6 bases). This clonotype was obtained from a human donor in a cohort sampled during active COVID-19. For the CDR3, the DNA is TGTGCCAGCAGCCAACATTACAGGGCCGGGGCCAACGTCCTGACTTTC. Its protein is CASSQHYRAGANVLTF.